Below are 17 T cell receptor beta chains sequenced from a single sample in a study of blood T cell repertoires in COVID-19. Method: immunoSEQ multiplex PCR; TCRdb's copy keeps in-frame clones and lacks some. The table records about 300,000 clones, approximately 90% of them present only once. Sequenced sample: PBMCs or T cells enriched from blood (not recorded which). The receptors stem from a woman between 18 and 29 years old who had recovered from COVID-19.

The chain has TRBV18 and TRBJ1-1; TRBD1 might be the D (6 bases). Germline values: CDR1 KGHSH, CDR2 LQKENI. V was shortened by 3 bases and J by 0 bases, with 11 bases between the two germline ends. The CDR3 loop spans 15 amino acids. The CDR3 here is CASSPTQGMNTEAFF. CDR3 coding DNA: TGTGCCAGCTCACCGACACAGGGAATGAACACTGAAGCTTTCTTT.

The chain is built from TRBV27 and TRBJ2-5; 7 bases map to TRBD2. This CDR3 spans 14 amino acids. The trim removed 4 bases at V and 0 bases at J, leaving 2 bases unmatched. CDR1 is MNHEY and CDR2 is SMNVEV in the germline V gene (reference sequence). CDR3 sequence: CASSWGGDQETQYF. The CDR3 nucleotides read TGTGCCAGCAGTTGGGGAGGGGACCAAGAGACCCAGTACTTC.

In nucleotides, the CDR3 is TGTGCCAGCAGCGCCCAGGGGACGGGGCAGCCCCAGCATTTT. Protein sequence: CASSAQGTGQPQHF. The chain joins TRBV9 to TRBJ1-5, with D perhaps matching TRBD1 (6 bases). Germline-derived CDR1 and CDR2 are SGDLS and YYNGEE. The CDR3 extends over 14 amino acids. Trimming shortened V by 3 bases and J by 7 bases, and 14 bases separated the two germline ends.

The rearrangement uses TRBV24-1 and TRBJ1-4; tentative D call: TRBD1 (6 bases). V lost 9 bases and J 3 bases, leaving 10 bases between the germline ends. In germline, CDR1 is KGHDR, CDR2 SFDVKD. The CDR3 covers 13 residues. The CDR3 loop reads CATQRQANEKLFF. CDR3 in DNA: TGTGCCACCCAGAGACAGGCTAATGAAAAACTGTTTTTT.

This clone has just a few counts. This sequence joins TRBV19 and TRBJ1-1; TRBD1 matches 8 bases. The ends lost 10 bases at V and 5 bases at J; junction bases unmatched: 12. This CDR3 is built from 14 residues. CDR1 is LNHDA, CDR2 SQIVND, per germline (reference sequence). CDR3 sequence reads: CATTNGQGGTEAFF. DNA of the CDR3: TGTGCCACGACGAATGGACAGGGCGGTACTGAAGCTTTCTTT.

This chain connects TRBV3-1 (or the pseudogene TRBV3-2) to TRBJ1-1; D possibly corresponds to TRBD1 (5 bases). CDR3 length: 13 amino acids. Trimming cost V 4 bases and J 8 bases, with 14 bases left between them. Germline CDR1 and CDR2: LGHDT and YNNKEL (reference sequence). For the CDR3, the DNA is TGTGCCAGCAGCCCCGGACCAGGGCGAGAAGCTTTCTTT. This sequence encodes CASSPGPGREAFF.

The V gene is TRBV28, the J gene TRBJ1-1, with D hard to call. This CDR3 region has 15 residues. Germline-derived CDR1 and CDR2 are MDHEN and SYDVKM. Trimming removed 4 bases from V and 0 bases from J, with 12 bases in between. The CDR3 nucleotides are TGTGCCAGCAGTTCCAGTCGAAATATGAACACTGAAGCTTTCTTT. Translation: CASSSSRNMNTEAFF.

This clone was detected a few times. The chain couples TRBV18 to TRBJ1-1, with D unclear. The CDR3 sequence is 13 residues long. Germline CDR1 KGHSH, CDR2 LQKENI. V was cut by 1 base and J by 3 bases, with 6 bases left in between. DNA of the CDR3: TGTGCCAGCTCACCACAGGAGGACACTGAAGCTTTCTTT. This codes for CASSPQEDTEAFF.

The genes are TRBV28 and TRBJ1-1; 9 nucleotides agree with TRBD1. CDR1 and CDR2 (germline): MDHEN, SYDVKM. There are 14 residues in the CDR3. V was pared by 7 bases and J by 3 bases, with 6 bases of the junction left unmatched. CDR3 nucleotides: TGTGCCAGCACCCACGGGACAGGGCACACTGAAGCTTTCTTT. It encodes CASTHGTGHTEAFF.

The chain joins TRBV3-1 (or the pseudogene TRBV3-2) to TRBJ1-1; 8 bases agree with TRBD1. This CDR3 has 14 residues. Germline values: CDR1 LGHDT, CDR2 YNNKEL (reference sequence). V lost 5 bases and J lost 4; bases outside the gene matches: 6. The CDR3 loop reads CASSETGVSTEAFF. Written as DNA, the CDR3 is TGTGCCAGCAGCGAGACAGGGGTAAGCACTGAAGCTTTCTTT.

This rearrangement joins TRBV27 to TRBJ2-1; D possibly corresponds to TRBD1 (5 bases). The CDR3 runs 15 residues. Per the germline V gene, CDR1 is MNHEY and CDR2 is SMNVEV (reference sequence). V lost 2 bases and J lost 0, with 8 bases in between. CDR3 protein: CASSLLRASYNEQFF. In DNA, the CDR3 is TGTGCCAGCAGTTTACTCAGGGCCTCCTACAATGAGCAGTTCTTC.

The V and J genes are TRBV4-1 and TRBJ2-3; the D gene is possibly TRBD2 (5 bases). CDR3 size: 14 residues. V lost 0 bases and J 4 bases, leaving 8 bases between the germline ends. Germline lookup yields CDR1 MGHRA and CDR2 YSYEKL. DNA for the CDR3: TGCGCCAGCAGCCAAGAGAACGGGGCAGATACGCAGTATTTT. The encoded protein is CASSQENGADTQYF.

This chain uses TRBV2 with TRBJ1-2; 7 nucleotides line up with TRBD1. This CDR3 has 15 amino acids. V shed 3 bases, J shed 6 bases, and the junction held 10 bases outside the gene matches. The V gene's germline CDR1 is SNHLY and CDR2 FYNNEI. Here the CDR3 reads CASSETTGRGNGYTF. The CDR3 DNA reads as TGTGCCAGCAGTGAGACGACAGGGAGAGGAAATGGCTACACCTTC.

This rearrangement joins TRBV19 to TRBJ1-5; 9 bases agree with TRBD1. Losses at the gene ends were 7 bases for V and 6 bases for J; bases not matched to a gene: 7. CDR1 and CDR2 from the germline V gene are LNHDA and SQIVND (reference sequence). CDR3 length: 14 residues. The CDR3 region has the DNA TGTGCCAGTAAAGACAGGGGGAGGGGTCAGCCCCAGCATTTT. Residues: CASKDRGRGQPQHF.

The rearrangement links TRBV3-1 (or the pseudogene TRBV3-2) to TRBJ2-3; 13 bases are shared with TRBD2. The CDR3 runs to 17 residues. V was pared by 4 bases and J by 5 bases, with 9 bases of the junction left unmatched. Per the germline V gene, CDR1 is LGHDT and CDR2 is YNNKEL (reference sequence). As DNA, the CDR3 is TGTGCCAGCAGCCGTCGACTAGCGGGAGGTGAATTAGATACGCAGTATTTT. Translation gives CASSRRLAGGELDTQYF.

This rearrangement joins TRBV7-9 to TRBJ2-6; TRBD1 is a possible D gene (6 bases). The CDR3 covers 19 residues. Germline loops: CDR1 SEHNR, CDR2 FQNEAQ (reference sequence). Trimming took 6 bases from V and 0 from J, leaving 21 bases between them. The CDR3 protein is CASSIIWDTLSSGANVLTF. CDR3 DNA sequence: TGTGCCAGCAGTATCATTTGGGACACCCTCAGCTCTGGGGCCAACGTCCTGACTTTC.

In this sample, this clone is medium-sized. This sequence joins TRBV20-1 and TRBJ2-5, with TRBD1 matching 8 bases. V gave up 3 bases and J gave up 3 bases; unmatched junction bases: 6. This CDR3 is built from 14 residues. Germline loops: CDR1 DFQATT, CDR2 SNEGSKA (reference sequence). CDR3 in amino acids: CSASPGTGEETQYF. The CDR3 nucleotides are TGCAGTGCTAGTCCCGGGACAGGAGAAGAGACCCAGTACTTC.